This record looks at one TCR beta chain sequence and its context. Qualities for individual bases were not recorded, and no much larger clone is one base off. PBMC were thawed, rested overnight, stained with a GMM-loaded CD1B tetramer, a Live/Dead dye and anti-CD3, and then sorted on a FACS Aria II. CD1B tetramers were loaded with C32 glucose monomycolate purified from Rhodococcus equi. Before cryopreservation, the PBMC used for tetramer sorting had been depleted of CD14-expressing monocytes as part of a separate study. From each donor, about 98,000 tetramer-negative cells were also sorted and analyzed side by side with the tetramer-positive cells. Antigen-specific T cells were sorted from a handful of healthy South African adults using GMM-loaded CD1B tetramers. The germline V gene specifies LGHNA as CDR1 and YNFKEQ as CDR2. Trimming takes 1 base from V and 2 bases from J, and the germline ends sit 17 bases apart. Inclusive of the bounding cysteine and phenylalanine, the CDR3 is 18 residues long. Just CDR3 DNA is preserved here, 54 bases in frame from base 1.

Because TCR-alpha and TCR-beta chains were sequenced unpaired, no information on chain pairing was available. The immunoSEQ multiplex PCR assay was used to generate TCR libraries, with TCR-beta and/or TCR-alpha/delta assays applied to each sample. Amplified TCR libraries were sequenced on the Illumina high-throughput platform. The study's own analysis went as follows. Clustering and dimensionality reduction relied on pairwise TCRdist distances among GMM-specific receptors from T cells that were either sorted ex vivo or expanded in vitro. Sequence motifs defined by gene usage and CDR3 content were checked for enrichment by comparing tetramer-positive and tetramer-negative populations. Imported from immuneACCESS, the table was reduced by TCRdb to in-frame sequences with V and J called. These copies leave out some clones; in studies compared against another copy, an unresolved V gene accounts for under half, and the cause of the remainder is not known. For V, J and clone size, that table is used; D and trimming come from the DNA. Across this sample there are tens of thousands of clones, with about nine tenths seen only once. The leading ten clones occupy 1.5% to 2% of the sample.

The data were taken from a study of T cells in tuberculosis (dated by TCRdb to 2016 to 2019). A note on the overall study: To characterize T cells specific for the mycobacterial lipid antigen glucose monomycolate (GMM), the study used CD1B tetramers together with high-throughput TCR immunosequencing.

The study at large found these results: T cells that bind the CD1B-GMM tetramer with low affinity may not have been captured by the stringent sort gate.

This clonotype originated in an adult woman with latent tuberculosis. Material: CD1b-GMM tetramer-negative cells sorted from PBMCs. Read against the paper, the sample's cell subset or site label means: T cells not binding CD1B-GMM tetramer, sorted from same donor. The chain couples TRBV4-2 to TRBJ2-2; the D region possibly corresponds to TRBD2 (6 bases align). The nucleotide sequence is given as TGTGCCAGCAGCCAAGGAAGAGGGGCGGGGCTAAACACCGGGGAGCTGTTTTTT. This gives the protein CASSQGRGAGLNTGELFF.